A selection of T cell receptor beta chains follows, all from one sample in a study of blood T cells in healthy people across ages. A single record per CDR3 protein comes from TCRdb applying MiXCR to the 5' RACE reads. Of about 970,000 distinct CDR3 sequences detected, around 54% appear once; the ten largest clones hold around a fifth. Sequenced input: blood. Source of these receptors: a woman aged 55-69 years in good health. Both conserved end residues are part of each CDR3. D genes are given only for firm matches. Only some rows state a clone size, as once, few, many or a class for expanded clones.

CDR3aa,CDR3nt,abundance,d_gene,v_gene,j_gene
CASSVANQETQYF,TGTGCCAGCAGTGTGGCCAACCAAGAGACCCAGTACTTC,few,-,TRBV28,TRBJ2-5
CSVEEDPSGANVLTF,TGCAGCGTTGAAGAAGATCCCTCTGGGGCCAACGTCCTGACTTTC,once,-,TRBV29-1,TRBJ2-6
CASSPGEGSYEQYF,TGTGCCAGCAGCCCCGGTGAGGGCTCCTACGAGCAGTACTTT,few,-,TRBV3-1,TRBJ2-7
CASSQLGLKYTEQFF,TGCGCCAGCAGCCAACTAGGACTGAAGTACACTGAGCAGTTCTTC,-,-,TRBV4-1,TRBJ2-1
CASSTGGAANSPLHF,TGTGCCAGCAGTACCGGGGGGGCGGCTAATTCACCCCTCCACTTT,-,-,TRBV7-2,TRBJ1-6
CASTPRGGYPMHEQYF,TGTGCCAGCACACCCCGAGGTGGGTATCCTATGCACGAGCAGTACTTC,-,-,TRBV27,TRBJ2-7
CASSLGLAGVSGANVLTF,TGTGCCAGCAGCCTGGGACTAGCGGGAGTCTCTGGGGCCAACGTCCTGACTTTC,few,TRBD2,TRBV7-9,TRBJ2-6
CASSPRRTGGSNQPQHF,TGTGCCAGCAGTCCAAGAAGGACAGGGGGGAGCAATCAGCCCCAGCATTTT,-,TRBD1,TRBV28,TRBJ1-5
CASSQEMAGGPRNEQYF,TGTGCCAGCAGCCAAGAGATGGCGGGAGGGCCGAGAAACGAGCAGTACTTC,-,TRBD2,TRBV4-2,TRBJ2-7
CAGSPPGAYNEQFF,TGTGCCGGCAGCCCACCTGGGGCCTACAATGAGCAGTTCTTC,-,-,TRBV12-3/TRBV12-4,TRBJ2-1
CASSQFAQPQHF,TGTGCCAGCAGCCAGTTCGCCCAGCCCCAGCATTTT,-,-,TRBV7-9,TRBJ1-5
CAISDKGALQETQFF,TGTGCCATCAGTGATAAGGGGGCCCTCCAAGAGACCCAGTTCTTC,-,TRBD1,TRBV10-3,TRBJ2-1
CASSQEAGGEYGQYF,TGCGCCAGCAGCCAAGAGGCAGGGGGCGAGTACGGGCAGTACTTC,-,TRBD1,TRBV4-1,TRBJ2-5
CSVGLRGSGMNTEAFF,TGCAGCGTTGGACTCAGGGGAAGCGGGATGAACACTGAAGCTTTCTTT,-,-,TRBV29-1,TRBJ1-1
CASSQDRGTSGRLPSGANVLTF,TGTGCCAGCAGCCAAGATAGAGGGACTAGCGGGAGGTTGCCCTCTGGGGCCAACGTCCTGACTTTC,few,TRBD2,TRBV4-2,TRBJ2-6
CSVERGPLNTGELFF,TGCAGCGTTGAAAGGGGCCCACTGAACACCGGGGAGCTGTTTTTT,few,-,TRBV29-1,TRBJ2-2
CASSFQQGLFF,TGTGCCAGCAGTTTTCAACAGGGGCTGTTTTTT,once,TRBD1,TRBV27,TRBJ1-4
CASTLFRQADGYTF,TGTGCCAGCACCCTCTTCCGACAGGCAGATGGCTACACCTTC,-,-,TRBV12-3/TRBV12-4,TRBJ1-2
CSVRGTSGSSYEQYF,TGCAGCGTGCGTGGGACTAGCGGGAGCTCCTACGAGCAGTACTTC,many,TRBD2,TRBV29-1,TRBJ2-7
CSVTGRPGSYEQYF,TGCAGCGTCACAGGGCGGCCAGGATCCTACGAGCAGTACTTC,few,-,TRBV29-1,TRBJ2-7
CASSQWTGINQPQHF,TGCGCCAGCAGCCAGTGGACAGGGATCAATCAGCCCCAGCATTTT,once,TRBD1,TRBV4-1,TRBJ1-5
CSVGTGRTDTQYF,TGCAGTGTGGGAACAGGACGCACAGATACGCAGTATTTT,few,-,TRBV20-1,TRBJ2-3
CASSRGQGARSTDKQYF,TGTGCCAGCAGTCGGGGACAGGGGGCGCGGAGCACAGATAAGCAGTATTTT,few,TRBD1,TRBV6-2/TRBV6-3,TRBJ2-3
CASSLRGGVGSYEQYF,TGTGCCAGCAGTTTAAGGGGGGGCGTGGGAAGCTACGAGCAGTACTTC,few,-,TRBV12-3/TRBV12-4,TRBJ2-7
CASSYHRQGSTTYEQYF,TGTGCCAGCAGTTACCATCGACAGGGATCCACCACCTACGAGCAGTACTTC,-,TRBD1,TRBV6-6,TRBJ2-7
CASSQTGGRTNEQFF,TGCGCCAGCAGCCAGACAGGGGGTAGGACAAATGAGCAGTTCTTC,-,TRBD1,TRBV5-1,TRBJ2-1
CASSVSAVGETQYF,TGTGCCAGCAGTGTCTCGGCAGTCGGAGAGACCCAGTACTTC,-,-,TRBV6-1,TRBJ2-5
CAARRRGDYGYTF,TGTGCCGCCAGACGAAGGGGCGACTATGGCTACACCTTC,-,-,TRBV28,TRBJ1-2
CASAGLVSYEQYF,TGTGCCAGTGCGGGACTAGTGTCCTACGAGCAGTACTTC,-,TRBD2,TRBV6-5,TRBJ2-7
CASSKAGAGYEQYF,TGTGCCAGCAGCAAGGCAGGGGCAGGCTACGAGCAGTACTTC,few,-,TRBV7-2,TRBJ2-7
CSASSSGRKGSSYEQYF,TGCAGTGCTAGTTCTAGCGGGAGAAAGGGGAGCTCCTACGAGCAGTACTTC,-,TRBD2,TRBV20-1,TRBJ2-7
CASKPSWGRGNQPQHF,TGTGCCAGCAAACCTTCATGGGGGCGCGGCAATCAGCCCCAGCATTTT,few,-,TRBV12-3/TRBV12-4,TRBJ1-5
CASSLEPGQETQYF,TGTGCCAGCAGCCTGGAACCAGGGCAAGAGACCCAGTACTTC,few,-,TRBV7-2,TRBJ2-5
CASREGGGPIMGTQHF,TGTGCCAGCCGTGAAGGGGGCGGCCCTATTATGGGGACCCAGCATTTT,-,TRBD1,TRBV6-1,TRBJ1-5
CSASWRSAKGTDTQYF,TGCAGTGCTAGTTGGAGGTCCGCCAAGGGCACAGATACGCAGTATTTT,-,-,TRBV20-1,TRBJ2-3
CASSLTSTVGEQYF,TGTGCCAGCAGCTTAACCAGCACCGTAGGTGAGCAGTACTTC,-,-,TRBV7-9,TRBJ2-7
CASSPSPVDTQYF,TGTGCCAGCTCACCATCGCCCGTGGATACGCAGTATTTT,-,-,TRBV18,TRBJ2-3
CSVAEVCEQYF,TGCAGCGTTGCAGAGGTCTGCGAGCAGTACTTC,once,-,TRBV29-1,TRBJ2-7
CASSAWAGGYNEQFF,TGTGCCAGCAGCGCCTGGGCGGGAGGGTACAATGAGCAGTTCTTC,few,TRBD2,TRBV7-2,TRBJ2-1
CASSLPGHNYEQYF,TGTGCCAGCAGCCTACCGGGACACAACTACGAGCAGTACTTC,few,-,TRBV28,TRBJ2-7
CASSTTQGAADEQFF,TGCGCCAGCAGCACCACACAGGGGGCGGCCGATGAGCAGTTCTTC,-,TRBD1,TRBV5-1,TRBJ2-1
CASSIRPTNYGYTF,TGTGCCAGTAGTATCCGGCCAACTAACTATGGCTACACCTTC,once,-,TRBV19,TRBJ1-2
CASSPNQDTQYF,TGTGCCAGCAGCCCTAACCAAGATACGCAGTATTTT,-,-,TRBV12-3/TRBV12-4,TRBJ2-3
CASSQGRLAGGDTQYF,TGCGCCAGCAGCCAGGGCAGACTAGCGGGAGGAGATACGCAGTATTTT,-,TRBD2,TRBV4-3,TRBJ2-3
CASSLPQTKTGPYF,TGTGCCAGCAGCTTACCTCAGACTAAGACAGGTCCGTACTTC,-,-,TRBV7-8,TRBJ2-5
CASSLVRADVNEWDEQFF,TGTGCCAGCAGTTTAGTGCGGGCGGACGTTAATGAATGGGATGAGCAGTTCTTC,-,-,TRBV27,TRBJ2-1
CASSPGTNEQYF,TGTGCCAGCAGTCCCGGAACCAATGAGCAGTACTTC,few,-,TRBV12-3/TRBV12-4,TRBJ2-7
CASSSRRQGDTEAFF,TGTGCCAGCAGCAGCAGAAGACAGGGCGACACTGAAGCTTTCTTT,-,TRBD1,TRBV7-9,TRBJ1-1
CASRDSRGNYEQYF,TGTGCCAGCAGAGATTCGAGAGGAAACTACGAGCAGTACTTC,-,-,TRBV12-3/TRBV12-4,TRBJ2-7
CSARDGSGQRSDTQYF,TGCAGTGCTAGAGACGGGTCGGGACAGAGATCGGATACGCAGTATTTT,few,TRBD1,TRBV20-1,TRBJ2-3